This T cell receptor (beta chain) was observed in a study of T cells after yellow fever vaccination. MiXCR was run by TCRdb on the 5' RACE reads, yielding one entry per CDR3 protein. Of a few hundred thousand distinct CDR3 sequences in the sample, under 9% are singletons; the top ten hold about 3.7%. This clonotype has ten or more counts. The CDR3 runs 15 residues. Germline trimming cut 0 bases from V and 3 bases from J; bases unmatched to any gene: 5. The germline CDR1 and CDR2 sequences are LGHNA and YSLEER. V gene TRBV4-3 combines with J gene TRBJ2-7; the match to TRBD2 covers 7 bases. This TCR was sampled from a man aged 18 to 30 who received the YFV17D yellow fever vaccine. The sample here was CD4+ T cells sorted from PBMCs, taken 5 days after the yellow fever booster vaccination. The chain's CDR3 is CASSQDPSGGYEQYF. As DNA, the CDR3 is TGCGCCAGCAGCCAAGACCCTAGCGGAGGCTACGAGCAGTACTTC.